This entry lists 25 T cell receptor beta chains sequenced from one sample in a study of CD8 T cells in Susac syndrome. The RNA, roughly 0.5 to 1 ug, was put through reverse transcription using random hexamers. Each CDR3 protein is one row after TCRdb ran MiXCR on the immunoSEQ multiplex PCR reads. The table lists some 190,000 distinct CDR3 sequences, 90% to 96% of them singletons. Sample: CD4+ T cells from PBMCs. These receptors were collected from a human donor with multiple sclerosis.

The V call is TRBV28, the J call TRBJ1-6, with 7 positions matching TRBD1. This CDR3 has 15 residues. The V and J ends lost 4 bases and 9 bases, in that order; junction bases with no gene match: 9. CDR1 is MDHEN and CDR2 is SYDVKM in the germline V gene. This chain's CDR3 is CASSSPTGQVSPLHF. The CDR3 region has the DNA TGTGCCAGCAGTTCCCCGACAGGGCAAGTTTCACCCCTCCACTTT.

The chain combines TRBV5-1 with TRBJ2-3, with a possible D match to TRBD1 (5 bases). V lost 5 bases and J lost 5, with 15 bases in between. CDR3 length equals 14 residues. Looked up from germline, CDR1 is SGHRS and CDR2 is YFSETQ. The CDR3 bases are TGCGCCAGCAGGGAATGGCAGGGAAAAGATACGCAGTATTTT. This translates into CASREWQGKDTQYF.

This clonotype has only a few counts. V and J are TRBV11-2 and TRBJ2-1; D tentatively reads TRBD1 or TRBD2 (5 bases each). The germline V gene has CDR1 SGHAT and CDR2 FQNNGV. The CDR3 loop spans 15 amino acids. V was clipped by 5 bases and J by 3 bases, with 14 bases between them. In nucleotides, the CDR3 is TGTGCCAGCAGCCCCCGAGGGGTAAGCTACAATGAGCAGTTCTTC. Translated, it gives CASSPRGVSYNEQFF.

The chain combines TRBV5-1 with TRBJ2-1; tentative D call: TRBD1 (5 bases). The CDR3 runs to 13 residues. V shed 7 bases and J shed 1 base, with 9 bases lying between them. Germline V gene data show CDR1 as SGHRS and CDR2 as YFSETQ. This CDR3 reads CASGAESYNEQFF. In DNA, the CDR3 is TGCGCCAGCGGGGCAGAGTCCTACAATGAGCAGTTCTTC.

J is TRBJ1-1 and V is TRBV30; D is unclear. The CDR3 is made up of 13 amino acids. Germline-derived CDR1 and CDR2 are GTSNPN and SVGIG (reference sequence). V was trimmed by 4 bases and J by 1 base, leaving 10 bases between them. In DNA form, the CDR3 reads TGTGCCTGGATGTCGGGTTCGAACACTGAAGCTTTCTTT. Translating it yields CAWMSGSNTEAFF.

The CDR3 DNA is TGTGCCAGCAGTTTAGATGCAGGCTGGAACACTGAAGCTTTCTTT. It encodes CASSLDAGWNTEAFF. The rearrangement links TRBV27 to TRBJ1-1; D is uncertain. The germline V and J ends were trimmed by 2 bases and 1 base, with 11 bases remaining between them. The V gene's germline CDR1 is MNHEY and CDR2 SMNVEV (reference sequence). The CDR3 covers 15 residues.

The rearrangement links TRBV20-1 to TRBJ2-1, with D hard to call. The CDR3 loop spans 15 amino acids. The germline V gene has CDR1 DFQATT and CDR2 SNEGSKA (reference sequence). V was pared by 0 bases and J by 0 bases, with 9 bases between. The CDR3, as DNA: TGCAGTGCTAGAGATGAAAGGAGCTCCTACAATGAGCAGTTCTTC. As protein: CSARDERSSYNEQFF.

The rearrangement joins TRBV13 to TRBJ1-6; D unclear. Between the trimmed V and J ends, which lost 2 bases and 5 bases, there was a span of 10 bases. The CDR3 spans 15 residues. Germline lookup yields CDR1 PRHDT and CDR2 FYEKMQ (reference sequence). CDR3 sequence: CASSLRWADNSPLHF. CDR3 nucleotides: TGTGCCAGCAGCTTACGGTGGGCAGATAATTCACCCCTCCACTTT.

The chain is built from TRBV10-3 and TRBJ2-1; D may be TRBD1 (5 bases). Trimming removed 0 bases at V and 5 bases at J, with 11 bases between. The CDR3 is made up of 15 amino acids. Germline V gene data show CDR1 as ENHRY and CDR2 as SYGVKD. The CDR3 region is CAISESRGRDNEQFF. The CDR3 bases are TGTGCCATCAGTGAGTCGAGAGGCAGGGACAATGAGCAGTTCTTC.

The CDR3, as DNA: TGTGCCAGCAGCGTAGGTTTGACAGCCCAAGAGACCCAGTACTTC. Translated, it gives CASSVGLTAQETQYF. J is TRBJ2-5 and V is TRBV9, with a possible D match to TRBD1 (5 bases). This CDR3 has 15 residues. Germline V lookup: CDR1 SGDLS, CDR2 YYNGEE. Trimming left V 0 bases short and J 1 base short, with 10 bases between.

The V gene is TRBV12-3 or TRBV12-4, the J gene TRBJ2-1; tentatively, D is TRBD2 (6 bases). This CDR3 is 17 amino acids long. V was clipped by 7 bases and J by 1 base, with 20 bases between them. CDR3 in amino acids: CASNLGWASESYNEQFF. CDR3 nucleotide sequence: TGTGCCAGCAACCTGGGGTGGGCTAGCGAGTCCTACAATGAGCAGTTCTTC.

V gene TRBV2 combines with J gene TRBJ1-1, with 8 positions matching TRBD1. The V gene end was trimmed by 2 bases and the J gene end by 3 bases; junction bases not matched to a gene: 14. Germline values: CDR1 SNHLY, CDR2 FYNNEI. The CDR3 loop spans 18 amino acids. The CDR3 DNA reads TGTGCCAGCAGTGAACGGAGACAGGGGACGGGGCGGGACACTGAAGCTTTCTTT. This codes for CASSERRQGTGRDTEAFF.

The V and J genes are TRBV19 and TRBJ2-1; either TRBD1 or TRBD2 may supply D (5 bases each). Trimming took off 5 bases at V and 0 bases at J, with 14 bases between the two ends. CDR3 length equals 16 residues. Germline V gene data show CDR1 as LNHDA and CDR2 as SQIVND (reference sequence). The CDR3 spells CASSLRDRISYNEQFF. As DNA, the CDR3 is TGTGCCAGTAGTCTACGGGACCGGATCTCCTACAATGAGCAGTTCTTC.

V and J are TRBV27 and TRBJ2-1; D gene unclear. Germline V gene lookup returns CDR1 MNHEY and CDR2 SMNVEV (reference sequence). The CDR3 length is 11 residues. V dropped 3 bases and J dropped 10 bases, with 7 bases sitting between them. The chain's CDR3 is CASSFNSEQFF. In nucleotides, the CDR3 is TGTGCCAGCAGTTTCAACAGCGAGCAGTTCTTC.

V usage is TRBV2 and J usage is TRBJ1-1; weak D call: TRBD1 (5 bases). The ends were cut back, 7 bases at V and 3 bases at J, with 12 bases in the middle. Germline CDR1 reads SNHLY; CDR2 reads FYNNEI. The CDR3 sequence is 13 residues long. The CDR3, as DNA: TGTGCCAGCAAACCCGACAGAGACACTGAAGCTTTCTTT. It is translated as CASKPDRDTEAFF.

The chain has TRBV9 and TRBJ2-1; 10 bases match TRBD2. This CDR3 has 14 amino acids. The V and J ends lost 4 bases and 3 bases, in that order; junction bases with no gene match: 1. CDR1 SGDLS and CDR2 YYNGEE come from the germline V gene. The chain's CDR3 is CASSIAGGYNEQFF. CDR3 coding DNA: TGTGCCAGCAGCATAGCGGGGGGCTACAATGAGCAGTTCTTC.

The CDR3 protein is CASSQVGSEQFF. The CDR3 DNA is TGTGCCAGCAGCCAAGTGGGTAGTGAGCAGTTCTTC. The chain combines TRBV3-1 with TRBJ2-1; D unresolved. The CDR3 is 12 residues long. Trimming took off 1 base at V and 9 bases at J, with 7 bases between the two ends. Germline V gives CDR1 LGHDT, CDR2 YNNKEL (reference sequence).

The V and J genes are TRBV4-2 and TRBJ1-2; 7 bases match TRBD1. V dropped 7 bases and J dropped 1; count of bases not matched to a gene: 15. The length of the CDR3 is 17 residues. Germline V CDR1 and CDR2: LGHNA, YNFKEQ. The CDR3 DNA reads as TGTGCCAGCACCAGACAGGGCGGCAACAGGGTTAACTATGGCTACACCTTC. Its protein is CASTRQGGNRVNYGYTF.

The rearrangement joins TRBV6-2 or TRBV6-3 to TRBJ2-5; D perhaps matches TRBD2 (7 bases). Trimming took 2 bases from V and 0 from J, leaving 13 bases between them. Germline assignment: CDR1 MNHEY and CDR2 SVGEGT. This CDR3 contains 16 residues. The DNA for the CDR3 is TGTGCCAGCAGTTACGGGGGGGCGGGAAACCAAGAGACCCAGTACTTC. This gives the protein CASSYGGAGNQETQYF.

This chain links TRBV18 with TRBJ1-2; tentatively, D is TRBD1 (5 bases). V shed 3 bases and J shed 7 bases, with 15 bases lying between them. This CDR3 region has 14 residues. Germline V lookup: CDR1 KGHSH, CDR2 LQKENI. The CDR3 protein is CASSPQEGTGGYTF. In DNA, the CDR3 is TGTGCCAGCTCACCCCAGGAGGGGACCGGTGGCTACACCTTC.

The genes are TRBV6-5 and TRBJ1-2; tentatively, D is TRBD1 (5 bases). Per germline, CDR1 MNHEY and CDR2 SVGAGI. The V gene lost 2 bases and the J gene lost 11 bases, with 12 bases spanning the gap. The CDR3 is 12 residues long. CDR3 loop: CASSYQGTSYTF. The CDR3 DNA reads TGTGCCAGCAGTTACCAGGGCACCTCTTACACCTTC.

This clonotype has just one count. The gene calls are TRBV2 and TRBJ1-4; D might be TRBD1 (5 bases). CDR3 length equals 14 residues. V lost 3 bases to trimming and J lost 8 bases, with 13 bases between them. CDR1 and CDR2 (germline): SNHLY, FYNNEI. The CDR3 loop is CASSDKGRYEKLFF. The CDR3 DNA is TGTGCCAGCAGTGATAAGGGACGCTACGAAAAACTGTTTTTT.

The chain combines TRBV6-6 with TRBJ1-4; no reliable D call. The V end lost 5 bases, the J end lost 0 bases, and 7 bases lay between the germline ends. Per the germline V gene, CDR1 is MNHNY and CDR2 is SVGAGI (reference sequence). CDR3 size: 14 residues. CDR3 sequence: CASSQSATNEKLFF. The DNA for the CDR3 is TGTGCCAGCAGTCAGAGTGCAACTAATGAAAAACTGTTTTTT.

This clonotype was picked up one time. V is TRBV11-3 and J is TRBJ2-5; possibly TRBD1 or TRBD2 for D (5 bases each). The length of the CDR3 is 17 residues. V lost 5 bases and J lost 2, with 21 bases in between. Germline values: CDR1 SGHNT, CDR2 YENEEA. CDR3 sequence reads: CASSDFWGGPTQETQYF. The DNA of the CDR3 is TGTGCCAGCAGCGATTTTTGGGGCGGGCCAACACAAGAGACCCAGTACTTC.

This chain connects TRBV5-6 to TRBJ1-1, with 7 nucleotides matching TRBD1. V lost 4 bases and J lost 11; bases outside the gene matches: 11. This CDR3 is built from 13 residues. The germline V gene has CDR1 SGHDT and CDR2 YYEEEE. CDR3 nucleotides: TGTGCCAGCAGCCCCCGGACAGGAGTAAGGGCTTTCTTT. Protein sequence: CASSPRTGVRAFF.